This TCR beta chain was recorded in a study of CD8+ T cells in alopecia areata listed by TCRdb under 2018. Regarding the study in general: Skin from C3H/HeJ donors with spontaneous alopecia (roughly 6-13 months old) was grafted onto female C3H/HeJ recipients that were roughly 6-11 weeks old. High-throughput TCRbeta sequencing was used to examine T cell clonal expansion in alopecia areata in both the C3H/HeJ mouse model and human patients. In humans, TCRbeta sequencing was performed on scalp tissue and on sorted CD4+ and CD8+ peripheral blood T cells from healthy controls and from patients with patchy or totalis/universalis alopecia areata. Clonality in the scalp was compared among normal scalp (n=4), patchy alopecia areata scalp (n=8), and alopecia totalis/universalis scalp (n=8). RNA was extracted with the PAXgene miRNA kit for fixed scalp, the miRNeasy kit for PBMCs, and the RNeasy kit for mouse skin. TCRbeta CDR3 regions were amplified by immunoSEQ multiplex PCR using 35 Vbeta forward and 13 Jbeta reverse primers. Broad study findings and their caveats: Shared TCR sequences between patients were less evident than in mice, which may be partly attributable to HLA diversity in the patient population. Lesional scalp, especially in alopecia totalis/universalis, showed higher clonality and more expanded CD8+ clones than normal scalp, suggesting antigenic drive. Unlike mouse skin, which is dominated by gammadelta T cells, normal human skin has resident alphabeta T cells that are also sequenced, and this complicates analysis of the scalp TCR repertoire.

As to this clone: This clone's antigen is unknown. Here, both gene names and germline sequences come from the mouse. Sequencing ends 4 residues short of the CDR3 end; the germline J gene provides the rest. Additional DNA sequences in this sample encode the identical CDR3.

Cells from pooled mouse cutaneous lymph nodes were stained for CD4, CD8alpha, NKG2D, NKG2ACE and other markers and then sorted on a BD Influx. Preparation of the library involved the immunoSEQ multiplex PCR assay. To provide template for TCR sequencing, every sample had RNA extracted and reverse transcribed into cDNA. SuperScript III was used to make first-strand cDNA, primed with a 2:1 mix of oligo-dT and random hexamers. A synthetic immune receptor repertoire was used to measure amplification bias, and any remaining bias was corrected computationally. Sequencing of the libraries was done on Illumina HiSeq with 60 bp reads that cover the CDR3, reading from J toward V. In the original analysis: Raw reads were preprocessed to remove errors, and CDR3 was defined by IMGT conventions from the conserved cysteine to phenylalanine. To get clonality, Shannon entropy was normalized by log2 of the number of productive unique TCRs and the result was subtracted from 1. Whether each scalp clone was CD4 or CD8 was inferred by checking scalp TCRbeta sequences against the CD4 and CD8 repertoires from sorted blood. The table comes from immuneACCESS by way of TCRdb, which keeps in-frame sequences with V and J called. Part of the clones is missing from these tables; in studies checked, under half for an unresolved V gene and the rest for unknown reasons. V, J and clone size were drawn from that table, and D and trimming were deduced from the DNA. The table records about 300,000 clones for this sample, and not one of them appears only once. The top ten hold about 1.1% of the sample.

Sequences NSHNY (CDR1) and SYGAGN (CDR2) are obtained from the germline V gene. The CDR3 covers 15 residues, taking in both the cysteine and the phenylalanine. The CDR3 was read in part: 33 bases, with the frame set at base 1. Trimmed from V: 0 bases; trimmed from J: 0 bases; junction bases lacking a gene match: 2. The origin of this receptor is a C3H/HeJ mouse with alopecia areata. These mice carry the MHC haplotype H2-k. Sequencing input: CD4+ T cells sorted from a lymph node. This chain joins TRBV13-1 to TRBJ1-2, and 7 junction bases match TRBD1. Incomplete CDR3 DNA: TGTGCCAGCAGTGATGGACAGGGAGCAAACTCC. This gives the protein CASSDGQGANS. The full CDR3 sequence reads CASSDGQGANSDYTF.